This TCR beta chain was retrieved from a study of high-grade serous ovarian cancer treatment subgroups. CDR3 size: 14 residues. The V gene lost 2 bases and the J gene lost 2 bases, with 13 bases spanning the gap. Germline lookup yields CDR1 GTSNPN and CDR2 SVGIG (reference sequence). TCRdb keeps only in-frame clones here, not all; method: immunoSEQ multiplex PCR. Among 8,500 to 9,500 clones listed, approximately 86% were seen once. The tumor samples were collected prior to definitive surgery or chemotherapy. The receptor was isolated from a human donor with high-grade serous ovarian cancer. The chain uses TRBV30 and TRBJ2-7, with D hard to call. The source material was tumor tissue. The CDR3 DNA reads TGTGCCTGGAGTAACACCGAGTCCGCCTACGAGCAGTACTTC. It encodes CAWSNTESAYEQYF.